This T cell receptor (beta chain) was obtained from a study of cytomegalovirus exposure and HLA in healthy donors. Whole-study findings and limits: In vitro checks showed that a few CMV-associated chains really do target CMV antigens.

On this clone: Its target is unknown.

Profiling relied on immunoSEQ multiplex PCR, and the TCRdb table lists in-frame clones only, not all of them. The sample records about 110,000 clones, approximately 89% being singletons. Germline trimming cut 2 bases from V and 10 bases from J; bases unmatched to any gene: 5. The CDR3 covers 13 residues. Germline CDR1 and CDR2: MDHEN and SYDVKM. The chain employs TRBV28 and TRBJ2-1; 7 positions agree with TRBD1. The specimen was PBMCs. This sequence originates from a woman under 30 in good health and CMV-seronegative. The chain's CDR3 is CASSLGQVGEQFF. CDR3 nucleotide sequence: TGTGCCAGCAGTTTAGGACAGGTGGGCGAGCAGTTCTTC.